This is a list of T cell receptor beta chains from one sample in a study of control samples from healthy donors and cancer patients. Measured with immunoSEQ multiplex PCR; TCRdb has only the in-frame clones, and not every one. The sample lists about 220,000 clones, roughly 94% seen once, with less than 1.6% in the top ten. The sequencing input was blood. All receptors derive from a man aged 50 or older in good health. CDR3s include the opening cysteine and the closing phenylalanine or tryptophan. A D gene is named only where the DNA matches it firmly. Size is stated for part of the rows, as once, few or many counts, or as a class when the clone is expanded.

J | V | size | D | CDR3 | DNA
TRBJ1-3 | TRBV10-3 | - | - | CAINQESGNTIYF | TGTGCCATCAATCAGGAATCTGGAAACACCATATATTTT
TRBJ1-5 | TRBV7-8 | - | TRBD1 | CASSLQPGGNSNQPQHF | TGTGCCAGCAGCTTACAGCCAGGGGGAAATAGCAATCAGCCCCAGCATTTT
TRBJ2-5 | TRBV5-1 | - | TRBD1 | CASTSLGQGAQETQYF | TGCGCCAGCACCTCGCTAGGGCAGGGGGCTCAGGAGACCCAGTACTTC
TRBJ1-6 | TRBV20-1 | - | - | CSASRSGISYNSPLHF | TGCAGTGCTAGTCGTTCCGGGATCTCCTATAATTCACCCCTCCACTTT
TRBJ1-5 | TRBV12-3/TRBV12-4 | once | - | CASSASGNQPQHF | TGTGCCAGCAGTGCGTCTGGCAATCAGCCCCAGCATTTT
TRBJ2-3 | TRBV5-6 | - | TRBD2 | CASSSRDYGDTQYF | TGTGCCAGCAGCTCCCGGGACTACGGAGATACGCAGTATTTT
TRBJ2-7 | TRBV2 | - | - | CASSVRVYEQYF | TGTGCCAGCAGTGTCAGGGTCTACGAGCAGTACTTC
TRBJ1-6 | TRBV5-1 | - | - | CASSFAGGDNSPLHF | TGCGCCAGCAGCTTCGCAGGAGGGGATAATTCACCCCTCCACTTT
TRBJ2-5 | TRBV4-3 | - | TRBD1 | CASSRDRGWETQYF | TGCGCCAGCAGCCGCGACAGGGGGTGGGAGACCCAGTACTTC
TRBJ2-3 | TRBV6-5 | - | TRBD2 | CASSSPTSKSPDTQYF | TGTGCCAGCAGTTCACCGACTAGCAAAAGCCCAGATACGCAGTATTTT
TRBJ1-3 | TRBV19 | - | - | CASGGGGSGNTIYF | TGTGCCAGTGGCGGTGGGGGCTCTGGAAACACCATATATTTT
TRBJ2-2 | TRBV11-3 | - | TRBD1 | CASSPGTGNAGELFF | TGTGCCAGCAGCCCCGGGACAGGGAACGCCGGGGAGCTGTTTTTT
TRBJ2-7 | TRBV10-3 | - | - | CAISDGAGNEQYF | TGTGCCATCAGTGACGGAGCAGGGAACGAGCAGTACTTC
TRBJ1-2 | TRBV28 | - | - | CASRKQGYGYTF | TGTGCCAGCAGAAAACAGGGTTATGGCTACACCTTC
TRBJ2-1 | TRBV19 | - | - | CASRQGSYEQFF | TGTGCCAGTAGACAGGGTTCGTATGAGCAGTTCTTC
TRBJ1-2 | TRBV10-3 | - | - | CAISESGSTNYGYTF | TGTGCCATCAGTGAGTCCGGCAGTACTAACTATGGCTACACCTTC
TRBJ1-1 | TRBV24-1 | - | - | CATMERVNTEAFF | TGTGCCACCATGGAGAGGGTGAACACTGAAGCTTTCTTT
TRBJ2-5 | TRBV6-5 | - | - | CASTLPGEIETQYF | TGTGCCAGCACCCTACCCGGGGAAATCGAGACCCAGTACTTC
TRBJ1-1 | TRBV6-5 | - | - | CASRRQRNTEAFF | TGTGCCAGCAGGAGACAGAGGAACACTGAAGCTTTCTTT
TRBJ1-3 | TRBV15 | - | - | CATSRQRGTTGSGNTIYF | TGTGCCACCAGCAGACAACGGGGGACGACGGGATCTGGAAACACCATATATTTT
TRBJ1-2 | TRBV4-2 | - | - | CASSQEGGGPNYGYTF | TGTGCCAGCAGCCAAGAAGGTGGGGGACCTAATTATGGCTACACCTTC